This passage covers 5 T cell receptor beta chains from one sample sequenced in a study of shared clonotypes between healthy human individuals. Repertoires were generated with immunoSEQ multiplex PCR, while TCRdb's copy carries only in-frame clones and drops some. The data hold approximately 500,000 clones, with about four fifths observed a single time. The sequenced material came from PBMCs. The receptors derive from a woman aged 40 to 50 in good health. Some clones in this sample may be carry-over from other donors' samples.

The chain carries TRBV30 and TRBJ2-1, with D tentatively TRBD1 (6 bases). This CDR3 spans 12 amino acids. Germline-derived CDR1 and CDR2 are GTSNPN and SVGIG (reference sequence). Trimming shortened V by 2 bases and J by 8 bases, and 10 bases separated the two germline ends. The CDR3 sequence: CAWSPQGYEQFF. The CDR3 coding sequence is TGTGCCTGGAGTCCACAGGGCTATGAGCAGTTCTTC.

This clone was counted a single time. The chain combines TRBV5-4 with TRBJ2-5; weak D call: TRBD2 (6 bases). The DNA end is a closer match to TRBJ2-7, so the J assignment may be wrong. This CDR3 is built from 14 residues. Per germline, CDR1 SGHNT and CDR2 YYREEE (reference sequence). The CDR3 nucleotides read TGTGCCAGCAGCTTGGTAGGCGGGGACCACGAGCAGTACTTC. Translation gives CASSLVGGDHEQYF.

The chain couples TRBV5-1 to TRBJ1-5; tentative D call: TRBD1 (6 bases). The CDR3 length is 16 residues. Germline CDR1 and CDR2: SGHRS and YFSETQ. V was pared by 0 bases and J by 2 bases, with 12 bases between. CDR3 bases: TGCGCCAGCAGCTTGGGTCCAGGGGAAGGCAATCAGCCCCAGCATTTT. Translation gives CASSLGPGEGNQPQHF.

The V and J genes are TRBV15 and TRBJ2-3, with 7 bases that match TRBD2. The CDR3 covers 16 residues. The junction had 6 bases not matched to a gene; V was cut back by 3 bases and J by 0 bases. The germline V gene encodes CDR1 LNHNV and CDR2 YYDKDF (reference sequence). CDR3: CATSSLLAASTDTQYF. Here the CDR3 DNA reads TGTGCCACCAGCAGTCTTCTAGCGGCGAGCACAGATACGCAGTATTTT.

CDR3 region: CASSVGDSYEQYF. CDR3 nucleotides: TGTGCCAGCAGCGTAGGAGACTCCTACGAGCAGTACTTC. This chain uses TRBV9 with TRBJ2-7, with no clear D. CDR1 SGDLS and CDR2 YYNGEE come from the germline V gene. The CDR3 consists of 13 residues. Trimming cost V 0 bases and J 0 bases, with 4 bases left between them.